The entry that follows covers one T cell receptor beta chain sequence. This sample was included in a study of blood T cell repertoires in COVID-19. Study-wide context: The analysed material was cDNA or gDNA that came from T cells, B-cell-depleted T cells, or PBMCs.

The repertoire was sequenced with immunoSEQ multiplex PCR; TCRdb's copy has only in-frame clones and lacks some. Of a few hundred thousand clones listed, about 87% are singletons. The germline V gene has CDR1 ENHRY and CDR2 SYGVKD. The CDR3 has 16 amino acids. Trimming cost V 4 bases and J 5 bases; bases outside gene matches: 10. Seattle patients were enrolled while actively infected and followed longitudinally. The receptor was derived from a woman between 25 and 40 years old with COVID-19, enrolled during active disease. The chain couples TRBV10-3 to TRBJ2-1; 8 bases agree with TRBD2. The specimen was peripheral blood. The CDR3: CAISGSGLASDNEQFF. The CDR3 coding sequence is TGTGCCATCAGTGGGAGCGGACTAGCAAGTGACAATGAGCAGTTCTTC.